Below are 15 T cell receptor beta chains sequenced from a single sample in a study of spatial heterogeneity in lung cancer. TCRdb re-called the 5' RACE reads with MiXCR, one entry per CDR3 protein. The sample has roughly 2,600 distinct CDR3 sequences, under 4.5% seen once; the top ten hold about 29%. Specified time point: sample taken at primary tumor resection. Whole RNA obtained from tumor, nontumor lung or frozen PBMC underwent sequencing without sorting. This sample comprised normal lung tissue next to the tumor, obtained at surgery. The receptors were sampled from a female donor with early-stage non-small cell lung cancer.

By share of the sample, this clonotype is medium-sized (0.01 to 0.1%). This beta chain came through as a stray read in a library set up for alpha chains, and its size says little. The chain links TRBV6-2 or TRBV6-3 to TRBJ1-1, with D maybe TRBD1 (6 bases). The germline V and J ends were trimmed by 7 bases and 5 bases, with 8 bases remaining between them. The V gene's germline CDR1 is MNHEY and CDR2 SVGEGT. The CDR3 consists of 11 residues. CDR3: CASTQGTEAFF. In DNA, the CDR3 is TGTGCCAGCACCCAGGGGACTGAAGCTTTCTTT.

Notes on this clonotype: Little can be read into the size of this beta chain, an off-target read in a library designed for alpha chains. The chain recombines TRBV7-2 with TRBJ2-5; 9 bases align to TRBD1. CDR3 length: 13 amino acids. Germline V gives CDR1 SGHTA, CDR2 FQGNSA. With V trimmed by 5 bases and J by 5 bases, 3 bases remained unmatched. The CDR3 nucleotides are TGTGCCAGCAGCCTCGGGACAGGGGAGACCCAGTACTTC. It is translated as CASSLGTGETQYF.

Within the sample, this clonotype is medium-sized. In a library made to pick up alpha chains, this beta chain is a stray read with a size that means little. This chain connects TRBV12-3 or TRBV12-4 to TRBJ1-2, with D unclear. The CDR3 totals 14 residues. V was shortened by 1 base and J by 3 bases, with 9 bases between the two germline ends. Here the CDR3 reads CASSLGAGYYGYTF. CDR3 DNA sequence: TGTGCCAGCAGTTTAGGGGCGGGGTACTATGGCTACACCTTC.

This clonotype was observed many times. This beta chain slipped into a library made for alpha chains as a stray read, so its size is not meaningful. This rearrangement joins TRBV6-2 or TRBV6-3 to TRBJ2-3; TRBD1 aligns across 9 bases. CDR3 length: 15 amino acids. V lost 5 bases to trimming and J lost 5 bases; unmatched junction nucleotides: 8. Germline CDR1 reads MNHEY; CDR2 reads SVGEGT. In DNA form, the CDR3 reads TGTGCCAGCAGTCCTGTCCCGGGACAGGGAGATACGCAGTATTTT. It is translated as CASSPVPGQGDTQYF.

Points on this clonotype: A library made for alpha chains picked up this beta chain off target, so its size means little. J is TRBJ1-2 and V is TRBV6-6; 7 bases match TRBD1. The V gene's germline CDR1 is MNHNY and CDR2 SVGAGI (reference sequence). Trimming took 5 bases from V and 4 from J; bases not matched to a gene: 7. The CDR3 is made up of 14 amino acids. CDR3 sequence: CASSHQGVGYGYTF. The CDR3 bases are TGTGCCAGCAGTCACCAGGGGGTTGGCTATGGCTACACCTTC.

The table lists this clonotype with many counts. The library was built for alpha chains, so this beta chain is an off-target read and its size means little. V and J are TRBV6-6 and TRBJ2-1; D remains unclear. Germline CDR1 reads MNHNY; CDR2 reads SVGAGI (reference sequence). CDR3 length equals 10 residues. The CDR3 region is CVVGFGEQFF. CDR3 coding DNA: TGTGTTGTAGGGTTTGGTGAGCAGTTCTTC.

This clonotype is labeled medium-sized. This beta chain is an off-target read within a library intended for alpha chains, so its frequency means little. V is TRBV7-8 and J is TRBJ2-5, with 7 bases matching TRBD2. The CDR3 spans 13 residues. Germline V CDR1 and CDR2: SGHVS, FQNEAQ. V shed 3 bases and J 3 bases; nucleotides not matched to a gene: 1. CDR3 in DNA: TGTGCCAGCAGCTTCGGGACTAAAGAGACCCAGTACTTC. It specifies CASSFGTKETQYF.

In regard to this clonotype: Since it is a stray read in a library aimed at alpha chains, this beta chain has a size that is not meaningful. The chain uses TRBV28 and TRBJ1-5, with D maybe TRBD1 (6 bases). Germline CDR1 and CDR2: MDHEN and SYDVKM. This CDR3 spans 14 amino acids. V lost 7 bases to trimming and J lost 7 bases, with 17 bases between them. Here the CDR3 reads CASTRGGALQPQHF. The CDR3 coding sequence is TGTGCCAGCACCAGGGGCGGCGCATTACAGCCCCAGCATTTT. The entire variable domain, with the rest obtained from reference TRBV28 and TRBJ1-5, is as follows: DVKVTQSSRYLVKRTGEKVFLECVQDMDHENMFWYRQDPGLGLRLIYFSYDVKMKEKGDIPEGYSVSREKKERFSLILESASTNQTSMYLCASTRGGALQPQHFGDGTRLSIL.

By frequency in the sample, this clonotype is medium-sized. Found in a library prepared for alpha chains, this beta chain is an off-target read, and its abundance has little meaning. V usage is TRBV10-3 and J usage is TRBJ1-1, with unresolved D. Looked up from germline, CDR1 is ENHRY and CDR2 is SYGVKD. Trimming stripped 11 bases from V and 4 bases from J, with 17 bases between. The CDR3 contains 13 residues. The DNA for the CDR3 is TGTGCCGCCGGAGGCGGGCCGGGCACTGAAGCTTTCTTT. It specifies CAAGGGPGTEAFF.

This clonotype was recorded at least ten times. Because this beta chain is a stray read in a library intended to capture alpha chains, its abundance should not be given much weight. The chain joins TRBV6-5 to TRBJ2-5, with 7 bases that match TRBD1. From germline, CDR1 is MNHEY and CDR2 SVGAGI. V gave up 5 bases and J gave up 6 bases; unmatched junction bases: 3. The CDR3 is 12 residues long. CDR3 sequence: CASSDRDQTQYF. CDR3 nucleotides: TGTGCCAGCAGTGACAGGGATCAGACCCAGTACTTC.

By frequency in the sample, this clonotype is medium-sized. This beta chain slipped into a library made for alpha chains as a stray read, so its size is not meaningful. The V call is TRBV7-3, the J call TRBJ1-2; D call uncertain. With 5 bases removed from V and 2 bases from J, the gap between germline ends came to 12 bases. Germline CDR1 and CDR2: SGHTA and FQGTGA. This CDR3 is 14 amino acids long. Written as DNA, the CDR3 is TGTGCCAGCAGCCCCGGGCGTGAAAACTATGGCTACACCTTC. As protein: CASSPGRENYGYTF.

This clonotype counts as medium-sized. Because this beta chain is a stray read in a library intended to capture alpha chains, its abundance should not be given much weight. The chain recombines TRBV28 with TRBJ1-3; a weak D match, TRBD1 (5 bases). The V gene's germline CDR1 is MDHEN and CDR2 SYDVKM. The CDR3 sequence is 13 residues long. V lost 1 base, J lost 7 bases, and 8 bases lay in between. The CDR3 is CASSLSGLNTIYF. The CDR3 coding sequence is TGTGCCAGCAGTTTATCAGGGTTGAACACCATATATTTT.

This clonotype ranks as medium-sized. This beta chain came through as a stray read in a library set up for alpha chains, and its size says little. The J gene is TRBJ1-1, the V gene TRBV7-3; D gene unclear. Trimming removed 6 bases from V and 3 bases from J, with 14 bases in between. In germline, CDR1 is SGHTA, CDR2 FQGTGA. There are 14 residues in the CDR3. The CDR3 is CASSSTPTDTEAFF. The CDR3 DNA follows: TGTGCCAGCAGTTCCACCCCCACTGACACTGAAGCTTTCTTT.

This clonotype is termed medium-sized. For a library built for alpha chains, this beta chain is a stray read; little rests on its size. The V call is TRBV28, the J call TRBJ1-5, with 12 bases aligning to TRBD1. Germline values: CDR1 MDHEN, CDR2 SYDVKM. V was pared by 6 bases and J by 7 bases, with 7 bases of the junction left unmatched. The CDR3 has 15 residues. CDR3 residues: CASRSGTGGWQPQHF. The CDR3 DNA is TGTGCCAGCAGGTCCGGGACAGGGGGCTGGCAGCCCCAGCATTTT.

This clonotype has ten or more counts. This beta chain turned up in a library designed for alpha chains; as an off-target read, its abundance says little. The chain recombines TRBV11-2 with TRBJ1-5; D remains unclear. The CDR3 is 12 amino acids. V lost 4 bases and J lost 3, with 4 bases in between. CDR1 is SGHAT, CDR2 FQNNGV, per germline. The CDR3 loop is CASSYLNQPQHF. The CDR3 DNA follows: TGTGCCAGCAGCTACCTCAATCAGCCCCAGCATTTT.